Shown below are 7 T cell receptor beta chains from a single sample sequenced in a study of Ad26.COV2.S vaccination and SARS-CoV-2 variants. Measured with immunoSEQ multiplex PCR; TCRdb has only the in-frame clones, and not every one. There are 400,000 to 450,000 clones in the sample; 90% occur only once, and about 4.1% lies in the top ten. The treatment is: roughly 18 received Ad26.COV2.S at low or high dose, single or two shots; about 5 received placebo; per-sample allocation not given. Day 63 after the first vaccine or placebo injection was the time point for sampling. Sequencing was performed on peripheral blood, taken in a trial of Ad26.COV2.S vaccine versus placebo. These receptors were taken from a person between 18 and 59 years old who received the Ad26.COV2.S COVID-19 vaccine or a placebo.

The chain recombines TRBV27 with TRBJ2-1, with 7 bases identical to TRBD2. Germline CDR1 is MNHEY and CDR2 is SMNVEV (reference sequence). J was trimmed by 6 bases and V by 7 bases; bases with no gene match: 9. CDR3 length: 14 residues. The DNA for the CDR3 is TGTGCCAGCACCTGGGGCGGGAGCTTCAATGAGCAGTTCTTC. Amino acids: CASTWGGSFNEQFF.

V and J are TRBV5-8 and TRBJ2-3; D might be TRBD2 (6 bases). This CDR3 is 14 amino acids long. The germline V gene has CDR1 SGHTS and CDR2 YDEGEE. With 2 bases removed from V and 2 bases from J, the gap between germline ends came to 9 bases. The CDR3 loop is CASSFAGYTDTQYF. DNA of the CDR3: TGTGCCAGCAGCTTCGCGGGGTACACAGATACGCAGTATTTT.

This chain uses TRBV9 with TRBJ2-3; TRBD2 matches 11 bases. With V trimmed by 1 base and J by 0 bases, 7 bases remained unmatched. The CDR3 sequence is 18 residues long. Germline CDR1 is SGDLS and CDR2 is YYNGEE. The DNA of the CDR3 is TGTGCCAGCAGCGTATTGGCTAGCGGGAGGACTAGCACAGATACGCAGTATTTT. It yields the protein CASSVLASGRTSTDTQYF.

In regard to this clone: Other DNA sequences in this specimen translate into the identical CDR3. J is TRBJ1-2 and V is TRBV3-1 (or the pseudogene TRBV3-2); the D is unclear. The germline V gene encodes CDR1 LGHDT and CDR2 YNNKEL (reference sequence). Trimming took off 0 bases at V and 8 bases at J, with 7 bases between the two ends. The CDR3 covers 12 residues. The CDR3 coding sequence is TGTGCCAGCAGCCAAGAGGGTGGGGGCTACACCTTC. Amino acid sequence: CASSQEGGGYTF.

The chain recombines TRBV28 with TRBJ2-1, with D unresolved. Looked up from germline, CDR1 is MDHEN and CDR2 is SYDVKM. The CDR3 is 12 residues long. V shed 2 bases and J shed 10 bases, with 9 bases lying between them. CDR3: CASSLVVGEQFF. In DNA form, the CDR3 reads TGTGCCAGCAGTTTAGTAGTAGGGGAGCAGTTCTTC.

Written as DNA, the CDR3 is TGTGCCAGCATTCGGGCAGATACGCAGTATTTT. This gives the protein CASIRADTQYF. The chain links TRBV6-5 to TRBJ2-3; D gene unclear. CDR3 length equals 11 residues. CDR1 is MNHEY, CDR2 SVGAGI, per germline. V was clipped by 7 bases and J by 4 bases, with 6 bases between them.

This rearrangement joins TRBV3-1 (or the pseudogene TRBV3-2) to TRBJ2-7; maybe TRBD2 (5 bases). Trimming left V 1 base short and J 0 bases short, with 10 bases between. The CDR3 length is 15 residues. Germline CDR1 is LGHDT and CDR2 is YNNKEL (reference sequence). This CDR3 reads CASSQGAVSSYEQYF. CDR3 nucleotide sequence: TGTGCCAGCAGCCAAGGAGCGGTCAGCTCCTACGAGCAGTACTTC.